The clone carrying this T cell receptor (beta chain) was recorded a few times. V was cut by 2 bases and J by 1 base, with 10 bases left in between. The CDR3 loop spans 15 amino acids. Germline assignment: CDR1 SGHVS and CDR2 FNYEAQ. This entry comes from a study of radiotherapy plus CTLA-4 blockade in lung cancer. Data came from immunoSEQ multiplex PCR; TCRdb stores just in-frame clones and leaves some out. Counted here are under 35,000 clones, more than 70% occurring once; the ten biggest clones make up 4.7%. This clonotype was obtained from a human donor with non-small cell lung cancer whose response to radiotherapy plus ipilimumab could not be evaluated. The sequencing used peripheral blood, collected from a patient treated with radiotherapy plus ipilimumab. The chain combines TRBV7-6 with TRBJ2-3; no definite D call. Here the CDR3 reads CASSLMIGRTDTQYF. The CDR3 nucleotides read TGTGCCAGCAGCTTAATGATCGGTCGCACAGATACGCAGTATTTT.